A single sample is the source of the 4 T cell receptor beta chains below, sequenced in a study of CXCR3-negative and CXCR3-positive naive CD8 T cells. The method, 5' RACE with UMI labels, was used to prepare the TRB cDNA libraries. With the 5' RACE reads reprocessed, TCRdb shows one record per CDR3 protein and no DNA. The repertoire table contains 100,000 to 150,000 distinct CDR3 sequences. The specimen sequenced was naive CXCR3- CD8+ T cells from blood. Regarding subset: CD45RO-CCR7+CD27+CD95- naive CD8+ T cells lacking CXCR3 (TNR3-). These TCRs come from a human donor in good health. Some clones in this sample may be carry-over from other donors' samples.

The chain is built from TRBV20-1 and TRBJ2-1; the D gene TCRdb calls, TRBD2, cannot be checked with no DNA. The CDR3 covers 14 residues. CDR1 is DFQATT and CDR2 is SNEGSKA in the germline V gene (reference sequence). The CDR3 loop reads CSAPHPAGVSEQFF.

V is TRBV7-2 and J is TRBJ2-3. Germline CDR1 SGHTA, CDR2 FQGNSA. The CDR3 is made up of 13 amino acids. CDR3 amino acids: CASSLEPTDTQYF. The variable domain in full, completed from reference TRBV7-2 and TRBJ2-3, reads GAGVSQSPSNKVTEKGKDVELRCDPISGHTALYWYRQSLGQGLEFLIYFQGNSAPDKSGLPSDRFSAERTGGSVSTLTIQRTQQEDSAVYLCASSLEPTDTQYFGPGTRLTVL.

This CDR3 is CASRPPLGNQETQYF. The genes are TRBV5-5 and TRBJ2-5; TCRdb calls TRBD1, which cannot be checked without DNA. The length of the CDR3 is 15 residues. Germline loops: CDR1 SGHKS, CDR2 YYEKEE (reference sequence).

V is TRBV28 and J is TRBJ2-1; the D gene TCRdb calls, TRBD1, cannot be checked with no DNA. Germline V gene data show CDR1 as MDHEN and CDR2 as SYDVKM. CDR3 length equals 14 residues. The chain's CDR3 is CASSFSRGSDEQFF.